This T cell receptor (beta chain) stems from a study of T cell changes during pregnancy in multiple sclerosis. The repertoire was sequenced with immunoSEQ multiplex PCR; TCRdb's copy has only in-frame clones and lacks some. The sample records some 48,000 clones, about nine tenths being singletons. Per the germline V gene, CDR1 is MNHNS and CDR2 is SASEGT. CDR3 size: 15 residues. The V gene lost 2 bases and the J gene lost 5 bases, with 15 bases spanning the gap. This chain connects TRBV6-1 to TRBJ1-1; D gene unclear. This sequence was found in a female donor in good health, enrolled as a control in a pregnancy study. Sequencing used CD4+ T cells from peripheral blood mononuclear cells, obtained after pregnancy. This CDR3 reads CASSEYGGRWTEAFF. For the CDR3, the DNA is TGTGCCAGCAGTGAATATGGTGGGAGGTGGACTGAAGCTTTCTTT.